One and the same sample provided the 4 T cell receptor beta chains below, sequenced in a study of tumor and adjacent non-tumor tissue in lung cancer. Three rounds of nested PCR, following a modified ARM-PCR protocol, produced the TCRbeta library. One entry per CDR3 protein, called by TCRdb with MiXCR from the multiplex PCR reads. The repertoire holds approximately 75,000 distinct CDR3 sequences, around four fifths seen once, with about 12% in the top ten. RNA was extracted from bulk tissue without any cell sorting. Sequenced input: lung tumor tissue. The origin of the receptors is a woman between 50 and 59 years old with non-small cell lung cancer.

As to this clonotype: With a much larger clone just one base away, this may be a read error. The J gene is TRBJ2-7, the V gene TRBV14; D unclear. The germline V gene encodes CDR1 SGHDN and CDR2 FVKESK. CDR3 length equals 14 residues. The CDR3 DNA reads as TGTGTCAGCAGCCAGAAGTTAGGGTATTACGAGCAGTACTTC. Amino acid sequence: CVSSQKLGYYEQYF.

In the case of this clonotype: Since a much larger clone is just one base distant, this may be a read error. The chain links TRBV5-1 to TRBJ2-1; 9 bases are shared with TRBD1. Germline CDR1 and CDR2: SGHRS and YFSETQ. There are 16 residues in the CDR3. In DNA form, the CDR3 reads TGCGCCAACAGCTCGAGGGGACAGGGAACCTACAATGAGCAGTTCTTC. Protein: CANSSRGQGTYNEQFF.

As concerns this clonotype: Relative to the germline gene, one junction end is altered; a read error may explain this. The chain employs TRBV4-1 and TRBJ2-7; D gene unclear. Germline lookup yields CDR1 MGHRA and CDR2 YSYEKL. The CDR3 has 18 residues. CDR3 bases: TGCGCCAGCAGTCAAGTATCCCCGGCTACTGATAGCCCCTACGAGCAGTACTTC. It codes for CASSQVSPATDSPYEQYF.

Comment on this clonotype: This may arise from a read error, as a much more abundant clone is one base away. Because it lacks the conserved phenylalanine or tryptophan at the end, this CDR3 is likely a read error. CDR3 DNA: TGCAGCGTTGGCATTGGGATGGCCTACGGGCAGTACTTG. This sequence encodes CSVGIGMAYGQYL. This chain connects TRBV29-1 to TRBJ2-7, with unresolved D. This CDR3 is built from 13 residues. Germline values: CDR1 SQVTM, CDR2 ANQGSEA.